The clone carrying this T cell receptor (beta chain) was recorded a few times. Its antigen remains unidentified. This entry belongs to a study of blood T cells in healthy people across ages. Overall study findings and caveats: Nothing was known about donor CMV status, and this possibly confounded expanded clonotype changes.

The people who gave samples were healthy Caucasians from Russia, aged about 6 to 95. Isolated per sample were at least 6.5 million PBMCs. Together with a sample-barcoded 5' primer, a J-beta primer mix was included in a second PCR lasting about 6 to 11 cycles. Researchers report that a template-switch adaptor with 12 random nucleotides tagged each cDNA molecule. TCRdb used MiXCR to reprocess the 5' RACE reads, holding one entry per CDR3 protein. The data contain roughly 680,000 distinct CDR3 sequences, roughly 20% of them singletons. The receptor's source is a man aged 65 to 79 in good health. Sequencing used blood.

CDR3 sequence: CSVGVYQETQYF. CDR3 nucleotide sequence: TGCAGCGTTGGTGTGTACCAAGAGACCCAGTACTTC. This sequence joins TRBV29-1 and TRBJ2-5; no clear D. Germline V gene sequence: CDR1 SQVTM, CDR2 ANQGSEA. V was shortened by 4 bases and J by 0 bases, with 6 bases between the two germline ends. The CDR3 spans 12 residues.